Given below is one T cell receptor (beta chain) in context. Its antigen remains unidentified. The sample originates from a study of T cells expressing NK-cell markers. Across the whole study: With respect to HCMV, most of the eight sequenced donors were seropositive, and one was seronegative.

TCR beta libraries carry UMIs added by 5'RACE template switching. TCRdb reanalyzed the 5' RACE reads and collapses them to one entry per CDR3 protein, without DNA. The sample has more than 90,000 distinct CDR3 sequences; the top ten hold approximately 18%. This CDR3 comprises 16 residues. CDR1 is LNHDA and CDR2 is SQIVND in the germline V gene (reference sequence). Regarding the study as a whole: Unclear, still, was the HCMV specificity of the expanded NKG2C+ T cell clones.

The clonotype originates from a woman between 18 and 70 years old in good health. The sample consisted of blood T cells: a sorted CD56 or NKG2C T cell subset, CD4+ or CD8+ T cells, or bulk PBMC T cells (not recorded which). The genes are TRBV19 and TRBJ2-1; TCRdb proposes TRBD1, but this gene call is untestable without DNA. This CDR3 is CASSIENRGPYNEQFF.